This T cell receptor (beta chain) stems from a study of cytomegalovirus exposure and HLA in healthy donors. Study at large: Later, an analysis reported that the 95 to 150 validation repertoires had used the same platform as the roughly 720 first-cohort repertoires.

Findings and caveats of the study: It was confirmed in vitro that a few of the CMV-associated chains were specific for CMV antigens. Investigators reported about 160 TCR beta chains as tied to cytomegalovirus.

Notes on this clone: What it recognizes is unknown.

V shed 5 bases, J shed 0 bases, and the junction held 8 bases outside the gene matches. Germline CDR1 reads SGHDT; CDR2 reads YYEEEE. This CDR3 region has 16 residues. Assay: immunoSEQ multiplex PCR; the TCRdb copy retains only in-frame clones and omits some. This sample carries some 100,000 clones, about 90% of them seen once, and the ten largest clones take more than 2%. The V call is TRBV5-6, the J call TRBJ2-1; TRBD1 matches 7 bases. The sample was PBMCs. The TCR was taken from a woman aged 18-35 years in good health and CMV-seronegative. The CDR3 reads CASSLQGSSSYNEQFF. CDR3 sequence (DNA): TGTGCCAGCAGTCTACAGGGGTCGAGCTCCTACAATGAGCAGTTCTTC.